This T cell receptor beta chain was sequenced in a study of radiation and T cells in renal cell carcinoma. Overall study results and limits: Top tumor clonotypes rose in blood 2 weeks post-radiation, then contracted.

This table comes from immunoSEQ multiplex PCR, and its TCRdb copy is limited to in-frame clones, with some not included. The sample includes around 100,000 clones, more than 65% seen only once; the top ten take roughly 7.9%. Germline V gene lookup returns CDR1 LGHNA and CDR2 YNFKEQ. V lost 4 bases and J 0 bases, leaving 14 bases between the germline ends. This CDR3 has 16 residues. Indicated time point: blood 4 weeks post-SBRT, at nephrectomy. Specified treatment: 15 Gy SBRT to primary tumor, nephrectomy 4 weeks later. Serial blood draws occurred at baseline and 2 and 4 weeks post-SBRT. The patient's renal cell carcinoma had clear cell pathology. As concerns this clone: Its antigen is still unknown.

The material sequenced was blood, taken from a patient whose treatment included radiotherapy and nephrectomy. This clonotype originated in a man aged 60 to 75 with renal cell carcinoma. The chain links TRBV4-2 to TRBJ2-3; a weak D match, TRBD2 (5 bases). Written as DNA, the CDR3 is TGTGCCAGCAGCCCGCGGGCGCCAGCTAGCACAGATACGCAGTATTTT. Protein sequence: CASSPRAPASTDTQYF.